Below, 2 T cell receptor beta chains from the same sample are listed, as sequenced in a study of vaccination and CD4 T cells after COVID-19. TCRdb re-analysed the PCR reads in MiXCR, keeping a single row per CDR3 protein. The sample contains approximately 23,000 distinct CDR3 sequences, 45% to 60% of which appear only once. The sample was CD4+ T cells from blood, taken before SARS-CoV-2 vaccination. The origin of the receptors is a human donor who had recovered from COVID-19.

The CDR3 protein is CASRFRAVGELFF. The CDR3 DNA reads as TGTGCCAGCAGATTTAGGGCAGTCGGGGAGCTGTTTTTT. This sequence joins TRBV7-6 and TRBJ2-2; D is uncertain. The CDR3 length is 13 residues. CDR1 and CDR2 from the germline V gene are SGHVS and FNYEAQ. Trimming took 6 bases from V and 7 from J, leaving 12 bases between them. The complete variable domain, with remaining parts taken from reference TRBV7-6 and TRBJ2-2, reads GAGVSQSPRYKVTKRGQDVALRCDPISGHVSLYWYRQALGQGPEFLTYFNYEAQQDKSGLPNDRFSAERPEGSISTLTIQRTEQRDSAMYRCASRFRAVGELFFGEGSRLTVL.

This clonotype was recorded only once. The V and J genes are TRBV19 and TRBJ2-1, with 14 bases aligning to TRBD2. The germline gives CDR1 LNHDA, CDR2 SQIVND (reference sequence). After removal of 5 bases from V and 6 bases from J, the junction contained 9 bases not matched to a gene. The CDR3 extends over 17 amino acids. CDR3 sequence: CASSLRGGTSGSNEQFF. CDR3 nucleotide sequence: TGTGCCAGTAGTCTCAGAGGGGGGACTAGCGGGAGCAATGAGCAGTTCTTC. Variable domain in full (rest from reference TRBV19 and TRBJ2-1): DGGITQSPKYLFRKEGQNVTLSCEQNLNHDAMYWYRQDPGQGLRLIYYSQIVNDFQKGDIAEGYSVSREKKESFPLTVTSAQKNPTAFYLCASSLRGGTSGSNEQFFGPGTRLTVL.